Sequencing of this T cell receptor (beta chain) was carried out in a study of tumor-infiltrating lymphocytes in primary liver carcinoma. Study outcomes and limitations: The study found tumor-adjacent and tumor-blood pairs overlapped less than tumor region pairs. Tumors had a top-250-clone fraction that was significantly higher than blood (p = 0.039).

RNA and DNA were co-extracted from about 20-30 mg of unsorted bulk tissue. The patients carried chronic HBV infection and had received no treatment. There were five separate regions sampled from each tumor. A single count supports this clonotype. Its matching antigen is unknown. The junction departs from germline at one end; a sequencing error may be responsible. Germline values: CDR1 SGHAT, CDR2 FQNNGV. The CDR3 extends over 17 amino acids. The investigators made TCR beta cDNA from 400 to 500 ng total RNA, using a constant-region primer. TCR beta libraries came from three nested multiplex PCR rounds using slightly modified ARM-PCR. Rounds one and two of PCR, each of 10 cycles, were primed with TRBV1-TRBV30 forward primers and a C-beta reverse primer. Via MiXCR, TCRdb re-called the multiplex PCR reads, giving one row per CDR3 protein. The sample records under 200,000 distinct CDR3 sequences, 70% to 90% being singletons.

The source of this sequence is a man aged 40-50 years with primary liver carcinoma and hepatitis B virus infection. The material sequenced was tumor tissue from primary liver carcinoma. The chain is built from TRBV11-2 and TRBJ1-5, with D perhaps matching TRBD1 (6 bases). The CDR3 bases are TGTACCAGCAGCTTAGTAGGGGTAACAGGGAGCAATCAGCCCATGCATTTT. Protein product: CTSSLVGVTGSNQPMHF.